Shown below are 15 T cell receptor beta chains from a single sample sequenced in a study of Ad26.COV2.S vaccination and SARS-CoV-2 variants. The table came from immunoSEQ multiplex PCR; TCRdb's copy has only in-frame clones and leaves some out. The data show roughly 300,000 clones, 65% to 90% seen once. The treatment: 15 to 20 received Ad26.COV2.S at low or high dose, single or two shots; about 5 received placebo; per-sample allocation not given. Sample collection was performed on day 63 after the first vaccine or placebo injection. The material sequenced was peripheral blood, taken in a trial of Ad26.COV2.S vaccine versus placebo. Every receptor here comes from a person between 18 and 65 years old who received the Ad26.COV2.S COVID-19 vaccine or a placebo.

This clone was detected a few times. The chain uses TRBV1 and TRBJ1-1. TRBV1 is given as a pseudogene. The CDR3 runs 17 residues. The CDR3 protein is CTSSQGDGKGQNTEAFF. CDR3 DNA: TGCACCAGCAGCCAAGGAGACGGTAAGGGTCAAAACACTGAAGCTTTCTTT.

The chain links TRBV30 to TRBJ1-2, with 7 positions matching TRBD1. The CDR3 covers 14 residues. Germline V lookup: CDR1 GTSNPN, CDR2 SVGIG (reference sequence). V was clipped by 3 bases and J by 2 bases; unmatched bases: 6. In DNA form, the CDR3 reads TGTGCCTGGAGCGACAGGGTCTGGAACTATGGCTACACCTTC. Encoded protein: CAWSDRVWNYGYTF. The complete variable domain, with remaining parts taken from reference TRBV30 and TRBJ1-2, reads SQTIHQWPATLVQPVGSPLSLECTVEGTSNPNLYWYRQAAGRGLQLLFYSVGIGQISSEVPQNLSASRPQDRQFILSSKKLLLSDSGFYLCAWSDRVWNYGYTFGSGTRLTVV.

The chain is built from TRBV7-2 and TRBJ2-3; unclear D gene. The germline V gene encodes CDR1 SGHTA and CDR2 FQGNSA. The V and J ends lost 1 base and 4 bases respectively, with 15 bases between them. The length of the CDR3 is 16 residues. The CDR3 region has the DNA TGTGCCAGCAGCTTAGGAACGAGCCGTGACGCAGATACGCAGTATTTT. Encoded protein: CASSLGTSRDADTQYF. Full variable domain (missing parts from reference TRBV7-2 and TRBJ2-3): GAGVSQSPSNKVTEKGKDVELRCDPISGHTALYWYRQSLGQGLEFLIYFQGNSAPDKSGLPSDRFSAERTGGSVSTLTIQRTQQEDSAVYLCASSLGTSRDADTQYFGPGTRLTVL.

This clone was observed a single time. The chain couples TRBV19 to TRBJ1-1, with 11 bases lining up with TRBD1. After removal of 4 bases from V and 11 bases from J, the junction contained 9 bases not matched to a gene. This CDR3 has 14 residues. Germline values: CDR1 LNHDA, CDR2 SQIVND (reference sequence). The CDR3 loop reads CASSRADRGPLAFF. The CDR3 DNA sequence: TGTGCCAGTAGTAGGGCGGACAGGGGGCCGCTGGCTTTCTTT.

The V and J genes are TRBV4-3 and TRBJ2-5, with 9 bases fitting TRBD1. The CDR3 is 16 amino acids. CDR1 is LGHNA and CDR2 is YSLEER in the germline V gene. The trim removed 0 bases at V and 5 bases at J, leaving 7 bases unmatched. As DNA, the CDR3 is TGCGCCAGCAGCCAAGATTACAGGGGGCGGAGGGAGACCCAGTACTTC. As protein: CASSQDYRGRRETQYF.

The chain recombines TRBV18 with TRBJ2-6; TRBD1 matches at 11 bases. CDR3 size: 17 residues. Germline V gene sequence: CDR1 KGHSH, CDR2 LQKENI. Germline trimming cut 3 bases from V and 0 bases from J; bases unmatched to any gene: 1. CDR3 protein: CASSPGQGGSGANVLTF. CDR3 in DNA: TGTGCCAGCTCACCGGGACAGGGGGGCTCTGGGGCCAACGTCCTGACTTTC. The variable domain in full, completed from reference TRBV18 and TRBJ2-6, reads NAGVMQNPRHLVRRRGQEARLRCSPMKGHSHVYWYRQLPEEGLKFMVYLQKENIIDESGMPKERFSAEFPKEGPSILRIQQVVRGDSAAYFCASSPGQGGSGANVLTFGAGSRLTVL.

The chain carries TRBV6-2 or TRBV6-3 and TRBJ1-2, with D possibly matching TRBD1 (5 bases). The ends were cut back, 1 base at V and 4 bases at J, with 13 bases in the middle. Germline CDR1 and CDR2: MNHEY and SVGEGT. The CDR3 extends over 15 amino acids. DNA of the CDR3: TGTGCCAGCAGTTACTGGACAAGGGGAAGCTATGGCTACACCTTC. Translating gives CASSYWTRGSYGYTF.

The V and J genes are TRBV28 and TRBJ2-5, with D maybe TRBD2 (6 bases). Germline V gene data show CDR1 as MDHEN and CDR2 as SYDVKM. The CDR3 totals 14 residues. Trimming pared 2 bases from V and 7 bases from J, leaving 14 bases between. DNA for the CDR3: TGTGCCAGCAGTTTAGGAGGGGCGGGTGCGACCCAGTACTTC. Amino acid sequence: CASSLGGAGATQYF.

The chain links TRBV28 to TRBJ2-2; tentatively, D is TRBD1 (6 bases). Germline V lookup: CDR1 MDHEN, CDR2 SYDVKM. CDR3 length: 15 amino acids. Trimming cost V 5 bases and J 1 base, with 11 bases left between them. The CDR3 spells CASSPDRVNTGELFF. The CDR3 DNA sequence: TGTGCCAGCAGTCCGGACAGAGTGAACACCGGGGAGCTGTTTTTT.

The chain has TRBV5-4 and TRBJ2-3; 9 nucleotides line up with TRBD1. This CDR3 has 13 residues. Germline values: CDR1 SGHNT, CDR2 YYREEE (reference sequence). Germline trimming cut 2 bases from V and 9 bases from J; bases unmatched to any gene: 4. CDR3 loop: CASSFPDRGTQYF. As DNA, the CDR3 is TGTGCCAGCAGCTTCCCGGACAGGGGAACGCAGTATTTT.

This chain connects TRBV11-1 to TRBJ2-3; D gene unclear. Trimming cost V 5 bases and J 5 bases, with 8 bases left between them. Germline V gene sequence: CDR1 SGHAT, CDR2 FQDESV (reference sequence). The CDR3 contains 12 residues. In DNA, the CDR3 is TGTGCCAGCAGCCCAGATCGAGATACGCAGTATTTT. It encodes CASSPDRDTQYF.

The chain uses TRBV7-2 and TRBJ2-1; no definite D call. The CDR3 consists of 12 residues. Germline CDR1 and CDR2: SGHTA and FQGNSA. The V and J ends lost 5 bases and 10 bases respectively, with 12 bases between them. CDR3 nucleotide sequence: TGTGCCAGCAGCCCACACTTCGGGGAGCAGTTCTTC. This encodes CASSPHFGEQFF.

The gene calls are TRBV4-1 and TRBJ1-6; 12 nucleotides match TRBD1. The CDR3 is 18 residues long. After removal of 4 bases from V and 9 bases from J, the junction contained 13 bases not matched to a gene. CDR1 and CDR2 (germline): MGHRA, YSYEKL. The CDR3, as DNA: TGCGCCAGCAGCCCGAGGGACAGGGGGCCCTCTATAGGTTCACCCCTCCACTTT. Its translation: CASSPRDRGPSIGSPLHF.

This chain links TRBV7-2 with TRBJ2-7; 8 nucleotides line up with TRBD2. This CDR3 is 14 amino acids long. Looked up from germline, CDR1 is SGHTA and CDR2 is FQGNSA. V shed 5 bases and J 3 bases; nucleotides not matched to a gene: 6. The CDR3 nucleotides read TGTGCCAGCAGCAGAACCGGGACTAGCTACGAGCAGTACTTC. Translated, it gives CASSRTGTSYEQYF.

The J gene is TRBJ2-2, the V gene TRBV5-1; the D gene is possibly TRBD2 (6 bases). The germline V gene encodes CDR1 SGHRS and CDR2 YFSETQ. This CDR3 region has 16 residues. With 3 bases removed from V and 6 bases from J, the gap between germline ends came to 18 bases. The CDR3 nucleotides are TGCGCCAGCAGCTCCCACCGGGGGAGCAGCGCCGGGGAGCTGTTTTTT. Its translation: CASSSHRGSSAGELFF.